A single sample is the source of the 23 T cell receptor beta chains below, sequenced in a study of blood T cells in healthy people across ages. A sample-barcoded 5' primer and a J-beta primer mix were used in a second PCR of roughly 6 to 11 cycles. TCRdb re-analysed the 5' RACE reads in MiXCR, keeping a single row per CDR3 protein. The sample lists over 600,000 distinct CDR3 sequences; more than 35% were seen once. Material: blood. The receptors originated from a man older than 75 in good health.

V usage is TRBV29-1 and J usage is TRBJ2-7; possibly TRBD2 for D (5 bases). The CDR3 sequence is 14 residues long. Trimming removed 5 bases at V and 0 bases at J, with 14 bases between. Germline V CDR1 and CDR2: SQVTM, ANQGSEA. CDR3 loop: CSVRIRESSYEQYF. CDR3 sequence (DNA): TGCAGCGTTAGAATAAGGGAGAGCTCCTACGAGCAGTACTTC.

The chain employs TRBV20-1 and TRBJ2-7; the D call may be TRBD1 or TRBD2 (5 bases each). The CDR3 has 12 amino acids. V lost 6 bases to trimming and J lost 0 bases, with 9 bases between them. Germline CDR1 and CDR2: DFQATT and SNEGSKA (reference sequence). CDR3 nucleotide sequence: TGCAGTGCCGGGACGCCCTCCTACGAGCAGTACTTC. Translation gives CSAGTPSYEQYF.

About this clonotype: No conserved phenylalanine or tryptophan ends this CDR3, so it is likely a read error. The chain carries TRBV5-1 and TRBJ2-1; D remains unclear. Germline lookup yields CDR1 SGHRS and CDR2 YFSETQ. This CDR3 region has 13 residues. Between the trimmed V and J ends, which lost 2 bases and 5 bases, there was a span of 8 bases. CDR3 residues: CASSFMADNEQFS. CDR3 nucleotide sequence: TGCGCCAGCAGCTTTATGGCGGACAATGAGCAGTTCTCC.

The CDR3 protein is CASSFRASGTDTQYF. The DNA for the CDR3 is TGTGCCAGCAGCTTCAGAGCTAGCGGCACAGATACGCAGTATTTT. This chain links TRBV7-2 with TRBJ2-3; maybe TRBD2 (6 bases). V dropped 3 bases and J dropped 1 base, with 11 bases sitting between them. Germline CDR1 is SGHTA and CDR2 is FQGNSA. The CDR3 covers 15 residues.

This clonotype was counted a few times. The CDR3 coding sequence is TGTGCCAGCAGCCAGCAAACAGGGAGCTACACCTTC. Its protein is CASSQQTGSYTF. The rearrangement uses TRBV3-1 and TRBJ1-2; perhaps TRBD1 as D (6 bases). V was shortened by 3 bases and J by 9 bases, with 11 bases between the two germline ends. From germline, CDR1 is LGHDT and CDR2 YNNKEL (reference sequence). The CDR3 is 12 amino acids. Variable domain in full (rest from reference TRBV3-1 and TRBJ1-2): DTAVSQTPKYLVTQMGNDKSIKCEQNLGHDTMYWYKQDSKKFLKIMFSYNNKELIINETVPNRFSPKSPDKAHLNLHINSLELGDSAVYFCASSQQTGSYTFGSGTRLTVV.

The chain combines TRBV20-1 with TRBJ2-2, with D perhaps matching TRBD1 (5 bases). The CDR3 covers 15 residues. The V end was cut by 3 bases, the J end by 7 bases, with 18 bases between. Germline CDR1 DFQATT, CDR2 SNEGSKA (reference sequence). The CDR3 here is CSARSSRTPHGELFF. CDR3 DNA: TGCAGTGCTAGGAGTTCTCGGACACCCCACGGGGAGCTGTTTTTT.

The chain links TRBV29-1 to TRBJ2-1; D not certain. CDR1 and CDR2 from the germline V gene are SQVTM and ANQGSEA. V was trimmed by 0 bases and J by 10 bases, leaving 7 bases between them. The CDR3 spans 11 residues. The chain's CDR3 is CSVEEGQEQFF. Written as DNA, the CDR3 is TGCAGCGTTGAAGAAGGGCAGGAGCAGTTCTTC.

The chain carries TRBV7-2 and TRBJ2-7; D not certain. Trimming took off 3 bases at V and 1 base at J, with 7 bases between the two ends. Per germline, CDR1 SGHTA and CDR2 FQGNSA. The CDR3 loop spans 13 amino acids. This chain's CDR3 is CASSFAQSYEQYF. The CDR3, as DNA: TGTGCCAGCAGCTTCGCACAGTCCTACGAGCAGTACTTC.

This chain connects TRBV20-1 to TRBJ1-4, with TRBD1 matching 7 bases. Germline lookup yields CDR1 DFQATT and CDR2 SNEGSKA (reference sequence). This CDR3 is built from 16 residues. Trimming took 1 base from V and 3 from J; bases not matched to a gene: 8. This CDR3 reads CSARGRTGVPNEKLFF. The CDR3 DNA sequence: TGCAGTGCTAGAGGACGAACAGGGGTTCCTAATGAAAAACTGTTTTTT.

This clonotype was found many times. A much larger clone differs from this one at a single base, so this may be a read error. V is TRBV20-1 and J is TRBJ2-5, with TRBD2 matching over 12 bases. CDR3 length equals 15 residues. Germline-derived CDR1 and CDR2 are DFQATT and SNEGSKA (reference sequence). V lost 6 bases, J lost 11 bases, and 16 bases stayed unmatched. The CDR3 DNA follows: TGCAGTGCGCTCTCTCCTAGCGGGAGGGCTAATGAGCAGTACTTC. Residues: CSALSPSGRANEQYF.

This clonotype was counted between two and nine times. V gene TRBV28 combines with J gene TRBJ2-3, with TRBD2 matching 9 bases. The CDR3 length is 18 residues. J lost 8 bases, V lost 2 bases, and 17 bases had no gene match. Germline CDR1 reads MDHEN; CDR2 reads SYDVKM. The CDR3 region is CASSLDPAGGLVGGTQYF. CDR3 in DNA: TGTGCCAGCAGTTTAGATCCGGCGGGAGGGCTTGTAGGGGGTACGCAGTATTTT.

This clonotype was observed at least ten times. The rearrangement uses TRBV20-1 and TRBJ2-3; the D gene is possibly TRBD2 (6 bases). This CDR3 is 14 amino acids long. With 3 bases removed from V and 5 bases from J, the gap between germline ends came to 15 bases. Germline V gene sequence: CDR1 DFQATT, CDR2 SNEGSKA (reference sequence). CDR3 protein: CSASASAAVDTQYF. In DNA, the CDR3 is TGCAGTGCTAGCGCTAGCGCAGCGGTAGATACGCAGTATTTT.

Many counts were recorded for this clonotype. The chain joins TRBV29-1 to TRBJ2-5; 9 bases are a match to TRBD2. The germline V gene encodes CDR1 SQVTM and CDR2 ANQGSEA. The length of the CDR3 is 15 residues. With 6 bases clipped from V and 5 bases from J, the junction kept 13 bases outside the gene matches. CDR3 loop: CSVKRTSDPQETQYF. The CDR3 DNA reads TGCAGCGTCAAGCGGACTAGCGATCCACAGGAGACCCAGTACTTC.

With regard to this clonotype: A much larger clone differs from this one at a single base, so this may be a read error. For the CDR3, the DNA is TGTGCCAGCAGTTACGTTCACGGGAGAGGCGATGAGCAGTTCTTC. This codes for CASSYVHGRGDEQFF. V and J are TRBV6-2 or TRBV6-3 and TRBJ2-1; TRBD2 might be the D (6 bases). The CDR3 loop spans 15 amino acids. V lost 2 bases and J lost 8, with 16 bases in between. CDR1 MNHEY and CDR2 SVGEGT come from the germline V gene.

The chain combines TRBV12-3 or TRBV12-4 with TRBJ2-1; 7 bases are a match to TRBD1. The trim removed 5 bases at V and 13 bases at J, leaving 17 bases unmatched. The CDR3 totals 15 residues. The CDR3 sequence is CASSTGQDQGETQFF. The CDR3 nucleotides read TGTGCCAGCAGTACTGGACAGGATCAGGGAGAGACCCAGTTCTTC.

The chain has TRBV4-2 and TRBJ2-1, with a possible D match to TRBD1 (5 bases). Germline CDR1 is LGHNA and CDR2 is YNFKEQ. The length of the CDR3 is 16 residues. Trimming shortened V by 4 bases and J by 9 bases, and 22 bases separated the two germline ends. CDR3 loop: CASSLILGAVNGEQFF. CDR3 coding DNA: TGTGCCAGCAGCCTGATCCTTGGGGCGGTGAACGGTGAGCAGTTCTTC.

About this clonotype: This may be a read error, as it is one base from a much larger clone. The V gene is TRBV4-3, the J gene TRBJ2-5, with a possible D match to TRBD1 (6 bases). The DNA end is more similar to TRBJ2-7, so the J call may be wrong. CDR3 length: 15 residues. The V gene's germline CDR1 is LGHNA and CDR2 YSLEER. CDR3 sequence: CASSQVVQGGYEQYF. CDR3 in DNA: TGCGCCAGCAGCCAAGTTGTACAGGGCGGCTACGAGCAGTACTTC.

This clonotype has a count of ten or more. An end of the junction does not agree with germline; a read error may underlie this. The chain recombines TRBV6-5 with TRBJ2-1; a possible D gene is TRBD2 (5 bases). The germline V gene encodes CDR1 MNHEY and CDR2 SVGAGI. The CDR3 sequence is 13 residues long. CDR3 protein: CASSDSGADEQFF. The CDR3 nucleotides are TGTGCCAGCAGTGACTCTGGAGCGGATGAGCAGTTCTTC.

This clonotype was counted a few times. The J gene is TRBJ2-1, the V gene TRBV10-3; 7 positions agree with TRBD1. Germline-derived CDR1 and CDR2 are ENHRY and SYGVKD. The CDR3 length is 15 residues. The V segment lost 8 bases and the J segment 7 bases; nucleotides outside the gene matches: 14. The CDR3 sequence: CAIESRAQGINEQFF. The DNA for the CDR3 is TGTGCCATCGAATCCAGAGCACAGGGGATAAATGAGCAGTTCTTC.

The V gene is TRBV30, the J gene TRBJ2-1; D might be TRBD1 or TRBD2, each matching 5 bases. The CDR3 contains 17 residues. Germline V gene lookup returns CDR1 GTSNPN and CDR2 SVGIG (reference sequence). The germline V and J ends were trimmed by 1 base and 8 bases, with 24 bases remaining between them. CDR3 amino acids: CAWSAPSGIPQGYEQFF. As DNA, the CDR3 is TGTGCCTGGAGTGCCCCATCCGGGATCCCTCAGGGATATGAGCAGTTCTTC.

This clonotype has a single count. The chain uses TRBV15 and TRBJ2-3, with 9 bases identical to TRBD1. Germline V gene data show CDR1 as LNHNV and CDR2 as YYDKDF (reference sequence). The CDR3 is 19 residues long. With 0 bases clipped from V and 5 bases from J, the junction kept 15 bases outside the gene matches. The CDR3 DNA sequence: TGTGCCACCAGCAGAGAGTCCGGGACAGGGAGGGGTGACAAAGATACGCAGTATTTT. Translated, it gives CATSRESGTGRGDKDTQYF.

The chain has TRBV11-2 and TRBJ2-7; possibly TRBD2 for D (5 bases). CDR3 length: 19 residues. Germline loops: CDR1 SGHAT, CDR2 FQNNGV. V lost 0 bases and J 3 bases, leaving 24 bases between the germline ends. The CDR3 nucleotides read TGTGCCAGCAGCTTAGATACTCGGGATCTTAACCCTCGAAACTACGAGCAGTACTTC. Translating gives CASSLDTRDLNPRNYEQYF.

This clonotype was observed once. The chain combines TRBV5-5 with TRBJ2-3; 7 bases map to TRBD1. The V and J ends lost 0 bases and 3 bases, in that order; junction bases with no gene match: 4. The CDR3 is 15 amino acids. CDR1 and CDR2 from the germline V gene are SGHKS and YYEKEE (reference sequence). This CDR3 is CASSLATQGTDTQYF. CDR3 DNA: TGTGCCAGCAGCTTGGCCACACAGGGGACAGATACGCAGTATTTT.